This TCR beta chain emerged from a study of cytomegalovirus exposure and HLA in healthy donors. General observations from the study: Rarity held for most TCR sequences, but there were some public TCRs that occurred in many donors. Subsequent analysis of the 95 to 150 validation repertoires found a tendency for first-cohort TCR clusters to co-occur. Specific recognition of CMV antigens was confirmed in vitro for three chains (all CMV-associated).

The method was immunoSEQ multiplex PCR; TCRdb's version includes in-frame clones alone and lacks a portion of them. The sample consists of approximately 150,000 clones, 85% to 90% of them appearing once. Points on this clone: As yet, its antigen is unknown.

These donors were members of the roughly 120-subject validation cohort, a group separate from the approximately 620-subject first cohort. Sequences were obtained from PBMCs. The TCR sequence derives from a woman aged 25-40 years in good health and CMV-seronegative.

The CDR3 DNA is TGTGCCAGCAGCTTAGCGCCCGTTCGGGGGGGGGAGCAGTACTTC. Residues: CASSLAPVRGGEQYF. This sequence joins TRBV7-9 and TRBJ2-7, with 8 bases that match TRBD2. V lost 0 bases and J lost 7; bases outside the gene matches: 8. CDR3 size: 15 residues. Germline V gene lookup returns CDR1 SEHNR and CDR2 FQNEAQ (reference sequence). Filled out from reference TRBV7-9 and TRBJ2-7, the complete variable domain reads DTGVSQNPRHKITKRGQNVTFRCDPISEHNRLYWYRQTLGQGPEFLTYFQNEAQLEKSRLLSDRFSAERPKGSFSTLEIQRTEQGDSAMYLCASSLAPVRGGEQYFGPGTRLTVT.